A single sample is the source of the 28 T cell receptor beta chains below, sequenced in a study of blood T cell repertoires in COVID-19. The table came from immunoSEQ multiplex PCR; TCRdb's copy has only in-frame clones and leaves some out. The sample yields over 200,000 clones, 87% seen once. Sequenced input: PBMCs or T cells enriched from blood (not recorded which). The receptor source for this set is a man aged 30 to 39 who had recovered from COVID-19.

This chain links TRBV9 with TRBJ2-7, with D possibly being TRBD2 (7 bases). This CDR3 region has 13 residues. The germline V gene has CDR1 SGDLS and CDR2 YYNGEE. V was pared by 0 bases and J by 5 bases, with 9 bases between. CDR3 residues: CASSVAGGHEQYF. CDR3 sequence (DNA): TGTGCCAGCAGCGTAGCGGGGGGCCACGAGCAGTACTTC.

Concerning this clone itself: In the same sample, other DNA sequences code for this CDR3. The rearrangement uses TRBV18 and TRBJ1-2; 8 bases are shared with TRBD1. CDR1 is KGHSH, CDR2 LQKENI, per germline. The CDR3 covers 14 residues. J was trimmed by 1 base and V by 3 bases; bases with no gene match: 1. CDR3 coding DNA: TGTGCCAGCTCACCCGGACAGGGTAACTATGGCTACACCTTC. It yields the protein CASSPGQGNYGYTF.

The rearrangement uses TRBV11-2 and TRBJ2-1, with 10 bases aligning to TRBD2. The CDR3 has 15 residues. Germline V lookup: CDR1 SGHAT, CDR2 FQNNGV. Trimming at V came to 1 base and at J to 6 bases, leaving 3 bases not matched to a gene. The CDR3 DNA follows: TGTGCCAGCAGCTTAGGTAGCGGGGGGTCCAATGAGCAGTTCTTC. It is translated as CASSLGSGGSNEQFF.

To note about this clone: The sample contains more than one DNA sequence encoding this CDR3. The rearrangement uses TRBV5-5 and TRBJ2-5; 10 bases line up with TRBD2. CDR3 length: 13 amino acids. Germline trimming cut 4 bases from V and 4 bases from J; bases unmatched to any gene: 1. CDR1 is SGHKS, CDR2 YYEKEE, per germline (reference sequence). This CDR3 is CASSLAGVETQYF. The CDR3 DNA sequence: TGTGCCAGCAGCCTAGCGGGGGTAGAGACCCAGTACTTC.

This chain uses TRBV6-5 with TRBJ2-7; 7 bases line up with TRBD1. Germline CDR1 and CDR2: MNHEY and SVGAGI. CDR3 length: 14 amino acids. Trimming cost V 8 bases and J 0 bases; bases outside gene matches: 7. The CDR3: CASQTGPSSYEQYF. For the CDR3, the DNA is TGTGCCAGCCAGACAGGGCCGAGCTCCTACGAGCAGTACTTC.

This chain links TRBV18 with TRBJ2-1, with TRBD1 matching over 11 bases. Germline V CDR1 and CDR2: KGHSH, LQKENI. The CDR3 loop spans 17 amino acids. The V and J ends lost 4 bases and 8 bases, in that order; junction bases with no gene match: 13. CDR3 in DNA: TGTGCCAGCTCACACGGACAGGGGGCGTTTAATTTCGATGAGCAGTTCTTC. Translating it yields CASSHGQGAFNFDEQFF.

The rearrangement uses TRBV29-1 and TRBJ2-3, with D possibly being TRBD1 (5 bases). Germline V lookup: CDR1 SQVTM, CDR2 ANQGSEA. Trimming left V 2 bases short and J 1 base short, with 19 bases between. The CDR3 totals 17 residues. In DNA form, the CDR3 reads TGCAGCGTTGAAATATCTGAAGGAAGGGGTCGCACAGATACGCAGTATTTT. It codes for CSVEISEGRGRTDTQYF.

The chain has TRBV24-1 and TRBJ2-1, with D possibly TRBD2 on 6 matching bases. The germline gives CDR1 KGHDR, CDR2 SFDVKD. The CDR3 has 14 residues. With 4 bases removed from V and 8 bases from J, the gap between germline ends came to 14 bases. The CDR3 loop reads CATSETGRIHEQFF. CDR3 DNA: TGTGCCACCAGTGAAACCGGGAGAATCCATGAGCAGTTCTTC.

The CDR3: CASSPIGTANNSPLHF. The CDR3 DNA is TGCGCCAGCAGCCCGATAGGGACAGCCAATAATTCACCCCTCCACTTT. J is TRBJ1-6 and V is TRBV4-1; 7 nucleotides match TRBD1. Germline loops: CDR1 MGHRA, CDR2 YSYEKL. The CDR3 is 16 amino acids. Unmatched junction bases numbered 8, after V lost 4 bases and J lost 5 bases.

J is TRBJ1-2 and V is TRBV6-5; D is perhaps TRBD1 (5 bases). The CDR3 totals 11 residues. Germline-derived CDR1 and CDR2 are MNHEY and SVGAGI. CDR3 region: CAAEGPYGYTF. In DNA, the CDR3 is TGTGCGGCGGAGGGGCCCTATGGCTACACCTTC.

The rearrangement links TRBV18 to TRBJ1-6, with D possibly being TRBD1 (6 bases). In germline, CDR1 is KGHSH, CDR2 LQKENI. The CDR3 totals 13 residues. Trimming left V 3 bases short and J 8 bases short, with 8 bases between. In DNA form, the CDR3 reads TGTGCCAGCTCACCCCGGACAGATTCACCCCTCCACTTT. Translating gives CASSPRTDSPLHF. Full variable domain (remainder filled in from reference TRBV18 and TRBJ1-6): NAGVMQNPRHLVRRRGQEARLRCSPMKGHSHVYWYRQLPEEGLKFMVYLQKENIIDESGMPKERFSAEFPKEGPSILRIQQVVRGDSAAYFCASSPRTDSPLHFGNGTRLTVT.

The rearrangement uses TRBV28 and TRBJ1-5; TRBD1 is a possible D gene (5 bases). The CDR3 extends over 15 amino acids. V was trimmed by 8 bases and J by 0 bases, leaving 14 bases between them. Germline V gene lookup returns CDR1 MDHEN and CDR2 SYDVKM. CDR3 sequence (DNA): TGTGCCAGCGGATCAGGGTCAGCTAGCAATCAGCCCCAGCATTTT. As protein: CASGSGSASNQPQHF.

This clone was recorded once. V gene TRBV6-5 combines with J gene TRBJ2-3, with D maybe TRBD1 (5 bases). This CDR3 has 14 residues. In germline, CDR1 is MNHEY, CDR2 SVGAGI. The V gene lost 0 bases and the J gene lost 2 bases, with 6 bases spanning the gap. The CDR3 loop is CASSYSRATDTQYF. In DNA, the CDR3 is TGTGCCAGCAGTTACTCCAGGGCCACAGATACGCAGTATTTT.

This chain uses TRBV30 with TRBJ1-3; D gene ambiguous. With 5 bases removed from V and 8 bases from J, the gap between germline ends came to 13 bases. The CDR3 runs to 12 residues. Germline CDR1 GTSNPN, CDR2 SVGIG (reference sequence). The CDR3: CAWSKERYTIYF. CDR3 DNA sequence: TGTGCCTGGTCTAAGGAGAGGTACACCATATATTTT.

The CDR3 reads CASRLVEGNTEAFF. CDR3 sequence (DNA): TGCGCCAGCAGACTGGTGGAGGGGAACACTGAAGCTTTCTTT. The chain uses TRBV5-1 and TRBJ1-1; no clear D. This CDR3 has 14 residues. Trimming removed 5 bases from V and 1 base from J, with 12 bases in between. The germline gives CDR1 SGHRS, CDR2 YFSETQ.

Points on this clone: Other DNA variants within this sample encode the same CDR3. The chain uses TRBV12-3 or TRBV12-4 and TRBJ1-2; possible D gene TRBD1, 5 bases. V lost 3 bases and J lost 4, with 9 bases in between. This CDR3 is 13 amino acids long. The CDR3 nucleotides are TGTGCCAGCAGTTTGGGGCAGGGCTATGGCTACACCTTC. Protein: CASSLGQGYGYTF.

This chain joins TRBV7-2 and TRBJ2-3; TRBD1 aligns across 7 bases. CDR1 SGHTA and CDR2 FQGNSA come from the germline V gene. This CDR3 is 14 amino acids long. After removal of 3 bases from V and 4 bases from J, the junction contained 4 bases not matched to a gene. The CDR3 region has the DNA TGTGCCAGCAGCTTTCTCCAGGGGGCAGATACGCAGTATTTT. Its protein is CASSFLQGADTQYF.

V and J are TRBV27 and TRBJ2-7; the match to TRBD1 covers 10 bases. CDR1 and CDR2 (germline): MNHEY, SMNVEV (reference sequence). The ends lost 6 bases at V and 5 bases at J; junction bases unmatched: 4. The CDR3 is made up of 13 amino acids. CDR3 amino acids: CASSRDRGNEQYF. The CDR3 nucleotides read TGTGCCAGCAGCCGGGACAGGGGCAACGAGCAGTACTTC.

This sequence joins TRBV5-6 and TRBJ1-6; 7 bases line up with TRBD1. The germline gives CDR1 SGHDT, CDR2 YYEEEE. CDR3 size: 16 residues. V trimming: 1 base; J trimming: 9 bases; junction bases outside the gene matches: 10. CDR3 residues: CASSLLGQVEGSPLHF. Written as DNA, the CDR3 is TGTGCCAGCAGCTTGTTAGGACAGGTGGAAGGTTCACCCCTCCACTTT.

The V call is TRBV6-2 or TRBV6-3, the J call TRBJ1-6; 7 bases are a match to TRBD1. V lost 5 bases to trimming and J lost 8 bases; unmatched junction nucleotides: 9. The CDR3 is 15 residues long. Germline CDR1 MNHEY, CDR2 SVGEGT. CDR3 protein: CASSTATGVYSPLHF. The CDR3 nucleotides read TGTGCCAGCAGTACCGCCACAGGGGTCTATTCACCCCTCCACTTT.

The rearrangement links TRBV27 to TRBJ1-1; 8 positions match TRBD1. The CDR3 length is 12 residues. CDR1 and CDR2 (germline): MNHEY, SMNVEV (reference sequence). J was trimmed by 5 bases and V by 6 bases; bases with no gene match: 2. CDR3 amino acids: CASRQGGTEAFF. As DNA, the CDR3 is TGTGCCAGCAGACAGGGGGGTACTGAAGCTTTCTTT.

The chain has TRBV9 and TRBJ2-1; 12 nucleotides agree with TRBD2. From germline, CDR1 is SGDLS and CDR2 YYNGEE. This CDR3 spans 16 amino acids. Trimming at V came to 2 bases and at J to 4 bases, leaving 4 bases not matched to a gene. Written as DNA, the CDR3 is TGTGCCAGCAGCGTGTCGGGACTAGCGGGTTACAATGAGCAGTTCTTC. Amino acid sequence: CASSVSGLAGYNEQFF.

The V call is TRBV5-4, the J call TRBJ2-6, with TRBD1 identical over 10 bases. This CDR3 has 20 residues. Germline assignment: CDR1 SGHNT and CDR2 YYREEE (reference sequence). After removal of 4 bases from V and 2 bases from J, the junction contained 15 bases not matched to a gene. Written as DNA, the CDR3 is TGTGCCAGCAGCCCTACCCGGAGACAGGGGGCGATAGCTGGGGCCAACGTCCTGACTTTC. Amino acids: CASSPTRRQGAIAGANVLTF.

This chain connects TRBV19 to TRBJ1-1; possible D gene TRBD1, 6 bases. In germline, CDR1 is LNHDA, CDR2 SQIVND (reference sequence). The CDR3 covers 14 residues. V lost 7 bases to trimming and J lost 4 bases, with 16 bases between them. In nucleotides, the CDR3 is TGTGCCAGTAACTACCCGGGGGGGCCCACTGAAGCTTTCTTT. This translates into CASNYPGGPTEAFF.

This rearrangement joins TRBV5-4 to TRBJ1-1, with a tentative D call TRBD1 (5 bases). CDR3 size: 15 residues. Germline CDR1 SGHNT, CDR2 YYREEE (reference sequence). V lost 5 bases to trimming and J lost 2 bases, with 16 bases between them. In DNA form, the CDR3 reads TGTGCCAGCAGAACCTCGGGGGTAGGAAACACTGAAGCTTTCTTT. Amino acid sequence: CASRTSGVGNTEAFF. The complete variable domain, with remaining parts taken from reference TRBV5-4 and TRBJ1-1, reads ETGVTQSPTHLIKTRGQQVTLRCSSQSGHNTVSWYQQALGQGPQFIFQYYREEENGRGNFPPRFSGLQFPNYSSELNVNALELDDSALYLCASRTSGVGNTEAFFGQGTRLTVV.

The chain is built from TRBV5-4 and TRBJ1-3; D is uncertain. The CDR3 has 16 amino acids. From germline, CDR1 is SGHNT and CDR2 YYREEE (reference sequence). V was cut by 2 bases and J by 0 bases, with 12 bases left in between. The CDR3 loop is CASSFGQSFSGNTIYF. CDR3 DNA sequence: TGTGCCAGCAGCTTCGGTCAATCCTTCTCTGGAAACACCATATATTTT.

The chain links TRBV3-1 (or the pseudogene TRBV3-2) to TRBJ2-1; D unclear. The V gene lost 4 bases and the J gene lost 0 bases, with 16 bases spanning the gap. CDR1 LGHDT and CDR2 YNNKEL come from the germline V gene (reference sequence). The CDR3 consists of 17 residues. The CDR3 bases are TGTGCCAGCAGCCGCCTCACATCGTCCAGCTCCTACAATGAGCAGTTCTTC. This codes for CASSRLTSSSSYNEQFF.

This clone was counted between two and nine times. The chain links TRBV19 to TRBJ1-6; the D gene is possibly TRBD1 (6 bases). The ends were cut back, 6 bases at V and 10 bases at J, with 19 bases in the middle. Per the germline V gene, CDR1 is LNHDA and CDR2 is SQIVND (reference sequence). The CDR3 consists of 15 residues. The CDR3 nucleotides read TGTGCCAGTAGCGACCTACAGGGAACCCAATCACCCCTCCACTTT. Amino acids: CASSDLQGTQSPLHF.